This T cell receptor beta chain was obtained from a study of blood T cell repertoires in COVID-19. The overall study: COVID-19 samples collected from the United States, Italy and Spain covered acute and convalescent phases.

As handled by the study authors: Reference gene primer amplification yielded estimated nucleated cell counts. Produced via immunoSEQ multiplex PCR; TCRdb's table is partial and in-frame only. The V and J calls and the clone size are those of that table, but D and trimming were determined from the DNA. This table holds about 440,000 clones, less than 95% found once. Cohort placement rested on clinical history that participants reported themselves. All recovered Cohort 3 donors got two negative PCRs, got clearance, or saw symptom resolution. V trimming: 6 bases; J trimming: 6 bases; junction bases outside the gene matches: 4. The germline gives CDR1 MNHEY, CDR2 SMNVEV (reference sequence). CDR3 length: 15 amino acids.

Sequenced sample: PBMCs or T cells enriched from blood (not recorded which). The receptor comes from a man between 18 and 35 years old who had recovered from COVID-19. This chain uses TRBV27 with TRBJ2-2, with 13 positions matching TRBD2. As DNA, the CDR3 is TGTGCCAGCAGGAGACTAGCGGGGGGAGCCGGGGAGCTGTTTTTT. Encoded protein: CASRRLAGGAGELFF.